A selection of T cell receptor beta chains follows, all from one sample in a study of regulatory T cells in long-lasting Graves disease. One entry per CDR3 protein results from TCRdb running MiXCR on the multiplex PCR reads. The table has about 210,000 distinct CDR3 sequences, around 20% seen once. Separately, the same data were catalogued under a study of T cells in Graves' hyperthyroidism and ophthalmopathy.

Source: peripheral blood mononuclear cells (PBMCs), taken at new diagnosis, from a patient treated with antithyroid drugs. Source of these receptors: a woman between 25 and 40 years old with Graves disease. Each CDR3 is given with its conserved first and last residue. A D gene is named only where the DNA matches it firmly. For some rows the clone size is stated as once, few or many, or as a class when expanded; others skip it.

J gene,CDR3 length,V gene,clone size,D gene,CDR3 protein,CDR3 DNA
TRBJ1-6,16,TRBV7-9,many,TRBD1,CASSLAGGTGDIPLHF,TGTGCCAGCAGCTTAGCCGGGGGGACAGGGGATATCCCCCTCCACTTT
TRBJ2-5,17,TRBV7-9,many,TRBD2,CASSFPETSGGDLTQYF,TGTGCCAGCAGCTTCCCAGAGACTAGCGGGGGGGATCTGACCCAGTACTTC
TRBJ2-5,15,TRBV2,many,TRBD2,CASSRTSPLRETQYF,TGTGCCAGCAGCAGGACTAGCCCCCTAAGGGAGACCCAGTACTTC
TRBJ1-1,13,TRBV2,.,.,CASNTGPNTEAFF,TGTGCCAGCAATACAGGGCCAAACACTGAAGCTTTCTTT
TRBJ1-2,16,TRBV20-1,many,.,CSAPTSIQGNYYGYTF,TGCAGTGCCCCGACGAGTATCCAGGGCAATTACTATGGCTACACCTTC
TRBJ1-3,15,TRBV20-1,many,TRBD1,CSAFTGANSGNTIYF,TGCAGTGCGTTTACAGGGGCCAACTCTGGAAACACCATATATTTT
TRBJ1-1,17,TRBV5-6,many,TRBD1,CASSLRTGGWVNTEAFF,TGTGCCAGCAGCTTGAGGACAGGAGGCTGGGTGAACACTGAAGCTTTCTTT
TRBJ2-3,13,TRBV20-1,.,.,CSAIGGGTDTQYF,TGCAGTGCTATAGGGGGGGGCACAGATACGCAGTATTTT
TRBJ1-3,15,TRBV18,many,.,CASSPRGATGNTIYF,TGTGCCAGCTCACCACGGGGAGCAACTGGAAACACCATATATTTT
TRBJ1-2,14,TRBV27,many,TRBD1,CASRSTGGLYGYTF,TGTGCCAGCAGATCCACAGGGGGACTCTATGGCTACACCTTC
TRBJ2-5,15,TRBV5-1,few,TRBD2,CASLFLGGGAETQYF,TGCGCCAGCCTCTTCCTTGGCGGGGGGGCGGAGACCCAGTACTTC
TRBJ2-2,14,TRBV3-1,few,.,CASSQGINTGELFF,TGTGCCAGCAGCCAAGGGATCAACACCGGGGAGCTGTTTTTT
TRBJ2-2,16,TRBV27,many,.,CASSPPVGGRTGELFF,TGTGCCAGCAGTCCGCCGGTGGGGGGGCGCACCGGGGAGCTGTTTTTT
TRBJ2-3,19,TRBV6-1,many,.,CATSKRSSPTSFSTDTQYF,TGTGCCACCTCCAAACGGTCTAGCCCCACCTCGTTTAGCACAGATACGCAGTATTTT
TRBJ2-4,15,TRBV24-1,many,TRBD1,CATSDEGQGKNIQYF,TGTGCCACCAGTGACGAGGGACAGGGGAAAAACATTCAGTACTTC
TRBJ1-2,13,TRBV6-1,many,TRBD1,CASSPRGPYGYTF,TGTGCCAGCAGTCCCAGGGGGCCCTATGGCTACACCTTC
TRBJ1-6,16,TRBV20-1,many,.,CSAEAGEGSYNSPLHF,TGCAGTGCTGAAGCGGGGGAGGGTTCCTATAATTCACCCCTCCACTTT
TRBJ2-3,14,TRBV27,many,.,CASSSGWDTDTQYF,TGTGCCAGCAGTTCAGGGTGGGACACAGATACGCAGTATTTT
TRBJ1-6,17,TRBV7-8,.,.,CASSSRKKAMRESALHF,TGTGCCAGCAGCTCGCGCAAGAAGGCGATGCGGGAGTCAGCCCTCCACTTT
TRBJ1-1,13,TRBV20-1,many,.,CSAADRMNTEAFF,TGCAGTGCCGCGGACCGAATGAACACTGAAGCTTTCTTT
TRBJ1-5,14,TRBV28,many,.,CASSLYSGNQPQHF,TGTGCCAGCAGTTTATATTCGGGTAACCAGCCCCAGCATTTT
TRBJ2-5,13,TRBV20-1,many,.,CSAREPGDETQYF,TGCAGTGCTAGAGAACCGGGCGACGAGACCCAGTACTTC
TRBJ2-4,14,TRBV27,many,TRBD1,CASRDTGGGNIQYF,TGTGCCAGCAGGGATACAGGGGGCGGTAACATTCAGTACTTC
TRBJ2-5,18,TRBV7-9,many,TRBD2,CASSPDLTAGGREETQYF,TGTGCCAGCAGCCCCGACCTCACAGCGGGAGGGCGGGAAGAGACCCAGTACTTC
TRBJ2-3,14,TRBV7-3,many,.,CASSLTHPTDTQYF,TGTGCCAGCAGCTTAACGCACCCCACAGATACGCAGTATTTT
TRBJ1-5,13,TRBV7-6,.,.,CASSLVEGQPQHF,TGTGCCAGCAGCTTAGTGGAGGGCCAGCCCCAGCATTTT
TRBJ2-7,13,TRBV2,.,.,CASSDRTAYEQYF,TGTGCCAGCAGTGATCGGACAGCCTACGAGCAGTACTTC
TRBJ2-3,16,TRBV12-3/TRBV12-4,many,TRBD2,CASSSGTSGGTDTQYF,TGTGCCAGCAGTTCCGGGACTAGCGGGGGCACAGATACGCAGTATTTT
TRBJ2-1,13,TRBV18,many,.,CASSPRDDNEQFF,TGTGCCAGCTCACCCAGGGATGACAATGAGCAGTTCTTC
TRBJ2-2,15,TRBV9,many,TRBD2,CASSRTSADTGELFF,TGTGCCAGCAGCCGGACTAGCGCAGACACCGGGGAGCTGTTTTTT
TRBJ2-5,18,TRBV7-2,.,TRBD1,CASSLGGTGGVGQETQYF,TGTGCCAGCAGCTTAGGGGGGACAGGGGGCGTGGGCCAAGAGACCCAGTACTTC